The 9 T cell receptor beta chains presented below share a single source sample, sequenced in a study of control samples from healthy donors and cancer patients. Assay used: immunoSEQ multiplex PCR; TCRdb lists only in-frame clones, some missing. This table has tens of thousands of clones, 95% to 97% appearing once. Sequencing was done on a sample of blood. The receptor source for this set is a woman younger than 30 in good health.

The chain uses TRBV30 and TRBJ1-1; D unresolved. The length of the CDR3 is 15 residues. Looked up from germline, CDR1 is GTSNPN and CDR2 is SVGIG (reference sequence). V dropped 0 bases and J dropped 0 bases, with 11 bases sitting between them. CDR3 nucleotide sequence: TGTGCCTGGAGTGTAGGTCCGTATATGAACACTGAAGCTTTCTTT. Protein product: CAWSVGPYMNTEAFF.

The J gene is TRBJ1-2, the V gene TRBV25-1; no clear D gene. The germline CDR1 and CDR2 sequences are MGHDK and SYGVNS. V lost 3 bases and J 3 bases, leaving 5 bases between the germline ends. The CDR3 is 12 residues long. This chain's CDR3 is CASSEEDYGYTF. The CDR3 DNA follows: TGTGCCAGCAGTGAGGAGGACTATGGCTACACCTTC.

The genes are TRBV4-3 and TRBJ1-4; unclear D gene. This CDR3 comprises 16 residues. The V gene's germline CDR1 is LGHNA and CDR2 YSLEER. V dropped 0 bases and J dropped 2 bases, with 10 bases sitting between them. The CDR3 spells CASSQDWRGTNEKLFF. In nucleotides, the CDR3 is TGCGCCAGCAGCCAAGATTGGAGAGGGACTAATGAAAAACTGTTTTTT.

This rearrangement joins TRBV5-3 to TRBJ1-2; possible D gene TRBD1, 5 bases. TRBV5-3 is reported as an ORF; its role is uncertain. Trimming removed 5 bases from V and 4 bases from J, with 12 bases in between. The CDR3 has 13 amino acids. CDR3 bases: TGTGCCAGAAGGCCCAGGGTAGCCTATGGCTACACCTTC. This codes for CARRPRVAYGYTF.

The genes are TRBV7-2 and TRBJ1-1, with D uncertain. The CDR3 is 12 residues long. The germline V gene has CDR1 SGHTA and CDR2 FQGNSA. V was clipped by 6 bases and J by 5 bases, with 10 bases between them. The CDR3 reads CASRPQRTEAFF. CDR3 nucleotide sequence: TGTGCCAGCAGGCCTCAGAGGACTGAAGCTTTCTTT.

The CDR3 spells CASSKQGGGTNSPLHF. In DNA form, the CDR3 reads TGTGCCAGCAGTAAACAGGGAGGTGGGACCAATTCACCCCTCCACTTT. V and J are TRBV6-4 and TRBJ1-6, with D tentatively TRBD1 (6 bases). There are 16 residues in the CDR3. Trimming took off 5 bases at V and 7 bases at J, with 18 bases between the two ends. CDR1 is MRHNA, CDR2 SNTAGT, per germline.

J is TRBJ1-1 and V is TRBV24-1; D unresolved. V shed 0 bases and J shed 3 bases, with 7 bases lying between them. The length of the CDR3 is 14 residues. Germline V gene data show CDR1 as KGHDR and CDR2 as SFDVKD. The CDR3 is CATSDLLGDTEAFF. The CDR3 DNA sequence: TGTGCCACCAGTGATTTGCTCGGGGACACTGAAGCTTTCTTT.

J is TRBJ2-3 and V is TRBV2, with D maybe TRBD1 (5 bases). The V end lost 9 bases, the J end lost 1 base, and 8 bases lay between the germline ends. Germline values: CDR1 SNHLY, CDR2 FYNNEI. The CDR3 has 12 residues. The CDR3 is CASKGRTDTQYF. In nucleotides, the CDR3 is TGTGCCAGTAAGGGGCGCACAGATACGCAGTATTTT. The variable domain in full, completed from reference TRBV2 and TRBJ2-3, reads EPEVTQTPSHQVTQMGQEVILRCVPISNHLYFYWYRQILGQKVEFLVSFYNNEISEKSEIFDDQFSVERPDGSNFTLKIRSTKLEDSAMYFCASKGRTDTQYFGPGTRLTVL.

The V gene is TRBV7-9, the J gene TRBJ2-3; no firm D call. The germline gives CDR1 SEHNR, CDR2 FQNEAQ (reference sequence). The CDR3 consists of 15 residues. V lost 1 base and J lost 5, with 13 bases in between. CDR3 in DNA: TGTGCCAGCAGCTTAGGGTCTCTAGTTGGAGATACGCAGTATTTT. Its protein is CASSLGSLVGDTQYF.